This T cell receptor beta chain was identified during a study of blood T cell repertoires in COVID-19 (dated by TCRdb to 2019 to 2021). The study in broad terms: The collaborator samples originated in the United States, Italy and Spain and spanned the acute and convalescent phases of COVID-19. The material from the prospective study consisted of cDNA or gDNA derived from T cells, B-cell-depleted T cells, or PBMCs. HLA class I and class II types, where available, came from metadata supplied by the sample provider rather than from assay-based typing. Samples came from the ongoing ImmuneRACE study (first 160 participants) plus 1,254 subjects from 6 global collaborators. Deeply sampled blood TCRbeta repertoires from subjects exposed to, actively infected with, or recovered from COVID-19 were included in the dataset. The repertoires were released in a freely available public database meant as a resource for research on the immune response to SARS-CoV-2. Nearly every sample came with metadata listing a de-identified subject ID, COVID-19 status, age in years and sex. On the study overall, not on this receptor specifically: Clinical and demographic metadata were provided uncurated, with the amount varying by source and participant.

Each collaborating institution followed its own protocols to collect whole blood in K2EDTA tubes. For TCRbeta analysis, collaborator samples were shipped as frozen whole blood, as isolated PBMCs, or as DNA extracted from either sample type. About this clone: Which antigen it targets is not known. No much larger clone exists at a distance of one base, and base qualities are not known.

CDR1 and CDR2, looked up from the germline V gene, are SGDLS and YYNGEE. The CDR3 sequence holds 16 residues, the cysteine and phenylalanine included. Left in the record is the CDR3 DNA by itself, 48 bases read in frame from the first base. V gives up 4 bases and J gives up 0 bases, and the segment between their germline ends measures 14 bases. The immunoSEQ Assay, a bias-controlled multiplex PCR, was used to amplify TCRbeta CDR3 regions from genomic DNA. In the original analysis: Within the assay, amplification of reference gene primers was used to estimate how many nucleated cells each sample contained. To quantify the absolute abundance of each unique TCRbeta CDR3 rearrangement, sequence reads were collapsed and filtered. Productive Simpson clonality was computed per sample as the square root of Simpson's diversity index over productive rearrangements. The source is immuneACCESS, and TCRdb retained only in-frame sequences with V and J called. Part of the clones is not carried over; for the studies checked, unresolved V genes explain less than half of this, and the remainder is unexplained. From that table come the V and J calls and clone size; the DNA was used to work out D and trimming. This sample holds approximately 180,000 clones; about 85% were observed only once. About a fifth of the sample goes to the ten largest clones.

The sample consisted of peripheral blood. This TCR was sampled from a man aged 55 to 70 with active or convalescent COVID-19. The chain uses TRBV9 and TRBJ1-3; TRBD1 is a weak D gene call, 6 bases matching. The CDR3 is CASSSRGDTSGNTIYF. The nucleotide sequence is given as TGTGCCAGCAGCTCCCGGGGGGACACCTCTGGAAACACCATATATTTT.